These 23 T cell receptor beta chains were sequenced from one sample in a study of T cell responses to AZD1222 COVID-19 vaccine. The table came from immunoSEQ multiplex PCR; TCRdb's copy has only in-frame clones and leaves some out. The sample yields some 96,000 clones, around 87% seen once. Sequenced here: peripheral blood, sampled on day 0 of MenACWY control vaccination. The receptor source for this set is an adult in good health.

The V gene is TRBV19, the J gene TRBJ1-2, with D uncertain. Between the trimmed V and J ends, which lost 2 bases and 3 bases, there was a span of 4 bases. From germline, CDR1 is LNHDA and CDR2 SQIVND (reference sequence). The CDR3 is 12 residues long. This chain's CDR3 is CASSITDYGYTF. DNA for the CDR3: TGTGCCAGTAGTATAACAGACTATGGCTACACCTTC. Filled out from reference TRBV19 and TRBJ1-2, the complete variable domain reads DGGITQSPKYLFRKEGQNVTLSCEQNLNHDAMYWYRQDPGQGLRLIYYSQIVNDFQKGDIAEGYSVSREKKESFPLTVTSAQKNPTAFYLCASSITDYGYTFGSGTRLTVV.

The rearrangement joins TRBV7-2 to TRBJ1-4, with 9 bases lining up with TRBD1. The germline V gene has CDR1 SGHTA and CDR2 FQGNSA. This CDR3 comprises 15 residues. J lost 3 bases, V lost 5 bases, and 4 bases had no gene match. In DNA, the CDR3 is TGTGCCAGCAGCCCGAGACAGGGGGCTAATGAAAAACTGTTTTTT. Residues: CASSPRQGANEKLFF.

This clone was seen once. V usage is TRBV3-1 (or the pseudogene TRBV3-2) and J usage is TRBJ1-2; D ambiguous. CDR3 size: 16 residues. V lost 0 bases and J lost 2, with 13 bases in between. Germline V gene lookup returns CDR1 LGHDT and CDR2 YNNKEL (reference sequence). The CDR3 DNA is TGTGCCAGCAGCCAAGATGTTGTCAGCAAAAACTATGGCTACACCTTC. Protein product: CASSQDVVSKNYGYTF.

This rearrangement joins TRBV6-5 to TRBJ1-3; TRBD1 matches 8 bases. The V gene end was trimmed by 6 bases and the J gene end by 0 bases; junction bases not matched to a gene: 1. The CDR3 length is 14 residues. Germline values: CDR1 MNHEY, CDR2 SVGAGI. CDR3 protein: CASRDRVSGNTIYF. The CDR3 nucleotides read TGTGCCAGCAGGGACAGGGTCTCTGGAAACACCATATATTTT.

The rearrangement joins TRBV28 to TRBJ2-7, with TRBD2 identical over 7 bases. The CDR3 covers 14 residues. Unmatched junction bases numbered 10, after V lost 6 bases and J lost 5 bases. The germline V gene encodes CDR1 MDHEN and CDR2 SYDVKM. The CDR3: CASSPPGGWNEQYF. The CDR3 DNA follows: TGTGCCAGCAGCCCACCCGGGGGGTGGAACGAGCAGTACTTC.

The gene calls are TRBV7-2 and TRBJ1-3; TRBD1 might be the D (6 bases). The CDR3 consists of 15 residues. CDR1 is SGHTA, CDR2 FQGNSA, per germline. Trimming took off 7 bases at V and 0 bases at J, with 13 bases between the two ends. The CDR3, as DNA: TGTGCCAGCACCGGACAGAGGAGCTCTGGAAACACCATATATTTT. Its protein product is CASTGQRSSGNTIYF.

This chain joins TRBV6-2 or TRBV6-3 and TRBJ1-3; no clear D. The CDR3 has 14 residues. Germline loops: CDR1 MNHEY, CDR2 SVGEGT. With 2 bases removed from V and 0 bases from J, the gap between germline ends came to 5 bases. The CDR3 region is CASSYEISGNTIYF. The CDR3 region has the DNA TGTGCCAGCAGTTACGAGATCTCTGGAAACACCATATATTTT.

This CDR3 is CASRHPLRDRSYEQYF. The CDR3 bases are TGTGCCAGCAGACATCCTCTCCGGGACCGCTCCTACGAGCAGTACTTC. This rearrangement joins TRBV28 to TRBJ2-7; D is perhaps TRBD1 or TRBD2 (5 bases each). CDR3 size: 16 residues. Germline assignment: CDR1 MDHEN and CDR2 SYDVKM. V gave up 6 bases and J gave up 0 bases, with 18 bases separating them.

The rearrangement links TRBV10-3 to TRBJ2-2; D is unresolved. V was clipped by 0 bases and J by 6 bases, with 8 bases between them. CDR3 length equals 14 residues. In germline, CDR1 is ENHRY, CDR2 SYGVKD. CDR3 nucleotides: TGTGCCATCAGTGAGTCGGGTTTTTCCGGGGAGCTGTTTTTT. Translation: CAISESGFSGELFF.

This clone was observed a single time. V is TRBV11-2 and J is TRBJ2-6, with D possibly TRBD1 on 5 matching bases. CDR3 length: 19 amino acids. Trimming removed 1 base at V and 0 bases at J, with 16 bases between. CDR1 is SGHAT, CDR2 FQNNGV, per germline. The CDR3, as DNA: TGTGCCAGCAGCTTAGCCGGGCCAGGGATTGGCTCTGGGGCCAACGTCCTGACTTTC. Translation: CASSLAGPGIGSGANVLTF.

The chain links TRBV7-2 to TRBJ1-2; D uncertain. The CDR3 extends over 11 amino acids. The V and J ends lost 5 bases and 6 bases respectively, with 7 bases between them. CDR1 and CDR2 (germline): SGHTA, FQGNSA. CDR3 DNA sequence: TGTGCCAGCAGCGATCATAATGGCTACACCTTC. Amino acids: CASSDHNGYTF.

The CDR3 nucleotides are TGTGCCTGGACCGAGGGCAGCCAAGAGACCCAGTACTTC. Translation: CAWTEGSQETQYF. The chain uses TRBV30 and TRBJ2-5; tentatively, D is TRBD2 (5 bases). This CDR3 spans 13 amino acids. Germline-derived CDR1 and CDR2 are GTSNPN and SVGIG (reference sequence). Trimming pared 4 bases from V and 1 base from J, leaving 10 bases between.

V gene TRBV7-2 combines with J gene TRBJ1-2, with D tentatively TRBD1 (6 bases). Germline V gene data show CDR1 as SGHTA and CDR2 as FQGNSA. The CDR3 is made up of 14 amino acids. Trimming removed 5 bases from V and 5 bases from J, with 15 bases in between. The CDR3 region is CASSTGGGAYGYTF. CDR3 DNA sequence: TGTGCCAGCAGCACCGGAGGGGGGGCGTATGGCTACACCTTC. The full variable domain, rest sourced from reference TRBV7-2 and TRBJ1-2, is GAGVSQSPSNKVTEKGKDVELRCDPISGHTALYWYRQSLGQGLEFLIYFQGNSAPDKSGLPSDRFSAERTGGSVSTLTIQRTQQEDSAVYLCASSTGGGAYGYTFGSGTRLTVV.

V usage is TRBV3-1 (or the pseudogene TRBV3-2) and J usage is TRBJ1-1, with D maybe TRBD1 (5 bases). Between the trimmed V and J ends, which lost 1 base and 6 bases, there was a span of 12 bases. This CDR3 region has 14 residues. Germline lookup yields CDR1 LGHDT and CDR2 YNNKEL (reference sequence). The CDR3: CASSQARAQAEAFF. CDR3 DNA sequence: TGTGCCAGCAGCCAAGCTAGGGCACAGGCTGAAGCTTTCTTT.

The chain couples TRBV27 to TRBJ2-1; D is perhaps TRBD2 (6 bases). The CDR3 is 13 residues long. Germline CDR1 and CDR2: MNHEY and SMNVEV (reference sequence). Between the trimmed V and J ends, which lost 5 bases and 6 bases, there was a span of 11 bases. The CDR3: CASSHNGGNEQFF. The CDR3 DNA is TGTGCCAGCAGTCATAACGGGGGCAATGAGCAGTTCTTC.

CDR3 in DNA: TGTGCCATCAGTGCCCAAGGAGGGGATGGCTACACCTTC. This codes for CAISAQGGDGYTF. This rearrangement joins TRBV10-3 to TRBJ1-2, with D tentatively TRBD1 (5 bases). Trimming shortened V by 4 bases and J by 6 bases, and 12 bases separated the two germline ends. This CDR3 region has 13 residues. CDR1 ENHRY and CDR2 SYGVKD come from the germline V gene.

The chain uses TRBV2 and TRBJ1-6; D remains unclear. Trimming stripped 6 bases from V and 10 bases from J, with 25 bases between. This CDR3 region has 17 residues. The germline CDR1 and CDR2 sequences are SNHLY and FYNNEI. Here the CDR3 reads CASSDLGVGATSSPLHF. CDR3 nucleotides: TGTGCCAGCAGCGACTTGGGAGTAGGCGCCACCTCCTCACCCCTCCACTTT.

This chain connects TRBV3-1 (or the pseudogene TRBV3-2) to TRBJ2-7; D unclear. Trimming removed 6 bases at V and 0 bases at J, with 3 bases between. Germline V gene sequence: CDR1 LGHDT, CDR2 YNNKEL (reference sequence). CDR3 length: 11 residues. This CDR3 reads CASRDSYEQYF. CDR3 DNA: TGTGCCAGCAGAGACTCCTACGAGCAGTACTTC.

V is TRBV1 and J is TRBJ2-5; the tabulated D call, TRBD1, remains unverified against the DNA. TRBV1 represents a pseudogene. The CDR3 length is 17 residues. The CDR3 bases are TGCACCAGCAGCCAAGATCCCTGCCGGGACAGCCAAGAGACCCAGTACTTC. Translated, it gives CTSSQDPCRDSQETQYF.

The chain couples TRBV3-1 (or the pseudogene TRBV3-2) to TRBJ2-3, with 10 bases identical to TRBD2. Trimming at V came to 4 bases and at J to 4 bases, leaving 11 bases not matched to a gene. This CDR3 is built from 17 residues. The germline V gene has CDR1 LGHDT and CDR2 YNNKEL (reference sequence). Written as DNA, the CDR3 is TGTGCCAGCAGCCCCGCCCCCCTAGCGGGAGCCTCAGATACGCAGTATTTT. The encoded protein is CASSPAPLAGASDTQYF.

As for this clone: Additional DNA sequences in this sample encode the identical CDR3. The chain is built from TRBV5-1 and TRBJ1-2; D is unresolved. The CDR3 covers 13 residues. Germline CDR1 and CDR2: SGHRS and YFSETQ. V dropped 1 base and J dropped 2 bases, with 6 bases sitting between them. As DNA, the CDR3 is TGCGCCAGCAGCTTGCTACAGAACTATGGCTACACCTTC. Its protein is CASSLLQNYGYTF.

The CDR3 sequence is CASSLGTGFYTSPLHF. In nucleotides, the CDR3 is TGTGCCAGCAGTTTGGGGACAGGGTTCTACACTTCACCCCTCCACTTT. The gene calls are TRBV28 and TRBJ1-6; 9 bases match TRBD1. The length of the CDR3 is 16 residues. Trimming took 3 bases from V and 9 from J; bases not matched to a gene: 9. Germline V gives CDR1 MDHEN, CDR2 SYDVKM.

V and J are TRBV10-3 and TRBJ1-2; possible D gene TRBD1, 5 bases. Germline CDR1 ENHRY, CDR2 SYGVKD. Trimming left V 4 bases short and J 8 bases short, with 11 bases between. The CDR3 totals 12 residues. CDR3 nucleotide sequence: TGTGCCATCAGTGGGGTACGGGGGGGCTACACCTTC. It encodes CAISGVRGGYTF.